This T cell receptor beta chain came from a study of graft-versus-host responses after intestinal transplantation. Study at large: Recipients had multivisceral, liver-intestinal, or isolated intestinal transplants. Broader study findings: Allograft graft-versus-host to host-versus-graft clonal ratios ran high in patients with graft-donor T cell macrochimerism. The study associated peak circulating GvH clone levels with early post-transplant HvG declines. The marrow of recipients harbored GvH clones, and ileum or blood showed some of them first.

Sequenced by immunoSEQ multiplex PCR; TCRdb stores in-frame clones only, minus some. This repertoire shows tens of thousands of clones, about 88% found once; its top ten account for approximately 0.34%. With regard to this clone: Its antigen is unidentified.

CDR1 is LNHDA and CDR2 is SQIVND in the germline V gene (reference sequence). The CDR3 runs to 16 residues. V lost 6 bases and J 4 bases, leaving 19 bases between the germline ends. The material sequenced was unstimulated CD4+ T cells sorted from spleen or lymph node cells, taken before intestinal transplant. The rearrangement uses TRBV19 and TRBJ2-1, with D possibly being TRBD2 (5 bases). The TCR comes from a human donor who received an intestinal transplant. The CDR3 DNA is TGTGCCAGTAGCCGTATGTTCTCGGAGGCGTACAATGAGCAGTTCTTC. Translating gives CASSRMFSEAYNEQFF.